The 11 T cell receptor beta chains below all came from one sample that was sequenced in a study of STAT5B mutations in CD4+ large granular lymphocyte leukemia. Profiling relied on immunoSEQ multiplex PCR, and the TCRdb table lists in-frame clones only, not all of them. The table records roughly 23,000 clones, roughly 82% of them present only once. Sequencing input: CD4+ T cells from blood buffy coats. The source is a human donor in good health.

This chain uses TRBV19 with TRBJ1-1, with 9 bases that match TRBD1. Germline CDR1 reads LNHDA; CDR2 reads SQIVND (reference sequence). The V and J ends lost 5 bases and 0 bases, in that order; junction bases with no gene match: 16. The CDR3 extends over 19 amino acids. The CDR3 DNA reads TGTGCCAGTAGTGCGCCCGGACAGGGGATGGCGGATTTGAACACTGAAGCTTTCTTT. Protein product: CASSAPGQGMADLNTEAFF.

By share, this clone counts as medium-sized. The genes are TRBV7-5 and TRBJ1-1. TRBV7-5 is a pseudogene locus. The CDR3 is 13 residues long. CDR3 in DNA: TGTGTCAGAAGCTTATTAGCATGGACTGAAGCTTTCTTT. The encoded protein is CVRSLLAWTEAFF.

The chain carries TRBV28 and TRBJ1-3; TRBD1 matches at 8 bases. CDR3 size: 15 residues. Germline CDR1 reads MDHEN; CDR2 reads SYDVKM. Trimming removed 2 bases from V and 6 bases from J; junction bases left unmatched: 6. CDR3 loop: CASSLPGQGANTIYF. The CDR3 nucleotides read TGTGCCAGCAGTTTACCTGGACAGGGCGCAAACACCATATATTTT.

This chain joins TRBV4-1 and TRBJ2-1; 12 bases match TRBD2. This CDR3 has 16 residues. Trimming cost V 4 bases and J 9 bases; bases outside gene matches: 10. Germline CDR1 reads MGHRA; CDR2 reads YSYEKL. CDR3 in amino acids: CASSLTTSGSSPEQFF. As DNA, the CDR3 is TGCGCCAGCAGCCTTACGACTAGCGGGAGTTCTCCTGAGCAGTTCTTC.

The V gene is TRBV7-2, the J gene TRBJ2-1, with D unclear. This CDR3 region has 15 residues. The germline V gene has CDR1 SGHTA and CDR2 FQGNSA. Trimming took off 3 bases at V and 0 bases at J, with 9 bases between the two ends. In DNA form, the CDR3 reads TGTGCCAGCAGCTTCCAGACAAGCTCCTACAATGAGCAGTTCTTC. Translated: CASSFQTSSYNEQFF.

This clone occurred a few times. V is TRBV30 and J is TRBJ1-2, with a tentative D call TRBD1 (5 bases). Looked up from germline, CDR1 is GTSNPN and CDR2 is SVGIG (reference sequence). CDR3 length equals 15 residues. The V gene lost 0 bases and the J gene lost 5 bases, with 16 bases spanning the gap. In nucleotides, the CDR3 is TGTGCCTGGAGTGTGCGGGGGTCCAGGGAGTATGGCTACACCTTC. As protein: CAWSVRGSREYGYTF. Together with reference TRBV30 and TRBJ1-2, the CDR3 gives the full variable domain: SQTIHQWPATLVQPVGSPLSLECTVEGTSNPNLYWYRQAAGRGLQLLFYSVGIGQISSEVPQNLSASRPQDRQFILSSKKLLLSDSGFYLCAWSVRGSREYGYTFGSGTRLTVV.

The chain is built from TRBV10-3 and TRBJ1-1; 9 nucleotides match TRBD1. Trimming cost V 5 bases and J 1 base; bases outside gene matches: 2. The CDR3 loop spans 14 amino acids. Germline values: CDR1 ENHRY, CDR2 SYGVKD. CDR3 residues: CAISPQGANTEAFF. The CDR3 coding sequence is TGTGCCATCAGTCCACAGGGGGCGAACACTGAAGCTTTCTTT.

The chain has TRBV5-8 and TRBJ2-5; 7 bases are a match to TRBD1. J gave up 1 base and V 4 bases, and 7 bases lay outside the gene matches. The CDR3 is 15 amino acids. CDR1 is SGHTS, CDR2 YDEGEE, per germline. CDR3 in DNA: TGTGCCAGCAGCCAAGGGGACAGACTCCAAGAGACCCAGTACTTC. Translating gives CASSQGDRLQETQYF.

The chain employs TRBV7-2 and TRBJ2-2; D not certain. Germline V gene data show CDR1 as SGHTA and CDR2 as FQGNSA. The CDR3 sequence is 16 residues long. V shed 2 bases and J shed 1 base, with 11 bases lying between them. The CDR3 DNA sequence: TGTGCCAGCAGCTTACTACCGGCTCAGAACACCGGGGAGCTGTTTTTT. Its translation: CASSLLPAQNTGELFF.

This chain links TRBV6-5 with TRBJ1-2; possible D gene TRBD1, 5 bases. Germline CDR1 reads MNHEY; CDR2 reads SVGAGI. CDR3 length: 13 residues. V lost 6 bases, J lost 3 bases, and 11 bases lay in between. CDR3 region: CASRMDKDYGYTF. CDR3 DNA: TGTGCCAGCAGAATGGACAAGGACTATGGCTACACCTTC.

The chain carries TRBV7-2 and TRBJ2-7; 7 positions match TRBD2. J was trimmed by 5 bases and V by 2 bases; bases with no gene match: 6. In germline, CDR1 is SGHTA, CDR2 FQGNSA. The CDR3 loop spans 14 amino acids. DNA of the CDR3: TGTGCCAGCAGCTTAAGCCGACTAGCCAACGAGCAGTACTTC. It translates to CASSLSRLANEQYF.